Below, 21 T cell receptor beta chains from the same sample are listed, as sequenced in a study of CD8 T cells in ankylosing spondylitis (dated by TCRdb to about 2017). The library relied on 5' RACE. Sequencing instrument: Illumina HiSeq 2500. TCRdb applied fastp at Q25 and MiXCR to the public reads, then kept only in-frame beta chains. Each entry is one CDR3 protein sequence, shown with its most common DNA and genes. The sample table shows 250,000 to 350,000 distinct CDR3 sequences, and approximately 20% are seen once. The top ten constitute less than 9% of the sample. Source material: blood, either unsorted or a sorted T cell fraction (not recorded which). These receptors were collected from a male donor with ankylosing spondylitis or in good health (not recorded which).

This clonotype was observed a handful of times. The chain recombines TRBV5-1 with TRBJ1-1; D is uncertain. Germline V gene sequence: CDR1 SGHRS, CDR2 YFSETQ. V was cut by 4 bases and J by 3 bases, with 10 bases left in between. The CDR3 has 13 amino acids. The CDR3 is CASSPLQDTEAFF. The CDR3 DNA follows: TGCGCCAGCAGCCCTCTGCAGGACACTGAAGCTTTCTTT.

The rearrangement links TRBV5-1 to TRBJ2-5; D might be TRBD2 (6 bases). The CDR3 is 13 amino acids. CDR1 is SGHRS and CDR2 is YFSETQ in the germline V gene. The V end was cut by 4 bases, the J end by 5 bases, with 12 bases between. The CDR3 sequence: CASSAGGMETQYF. DNA for the CDR3: TGCGCCAGCAGCGCCGGAGGGATGGAGACCCAGTACTTC.

In its sample, this clonotype was seen a few times. The chain is built from TRBV12-5 and TRBJ2-3, with D perhaps given as TRBD1 or TRBD2 (6 bases each). The CDR3 is 16 amino acids. Trimming took off 5 bases at V and 0 bases at J, with 15 bases between the two ends. CDR1 and CDR2 from the germline V gene are LGHNT and FRNRAP. The CDR3 region has the DNA TGTGCTAGTGGTCTTGGAGGGGGTCCTAGCACAGATACGCAGTATTTT. It is translated as CASGLGGGPSTDTQYF.

This clonotype was counted at least ten times. The rearrangement joins TRBV29-1 to TRBJ2-2; D is unresolved. Trimming pared 0 bases from V and 6 bases from J, leaving 5 bases between. Germline assignment: CDR1 SQVTM and CDR2 ANQGSEA. This CDR3 spans 12 amino acids. This CDR3 is CSVEDLAGELFF. Written as DNA, the CDR3 is TGCAGCGTTGAAGACCTTGCCGGGGAGCTGTTTTTT.

This clonotype was observed at least ten times. This chain joins TRBV5-1 and TRBJ2-3; TRBD1 is a possible D gene (5 bases). Germline lookup yields CDR1 SGHRS and CDR2 YFSETQ. Trimming took off 4 bases at V and 2 bases at J, with 14 bases between the two ends. The CDR3 contains 15 residues. As DNA, the CDR3 is TGCGCCAGCAGCATCGAGGACACAATCACAGATACGCAGTATTTT. It encodes CASSIEDTITDTQYF.

This clonotype was counted a few times. At one end the junction does not follow the germline gene, possibly because of a read error. The genes are TRBV4-1 and TRBJ1-5; no definite D call. CDR3 length: 15 residues. Germline loops: CDR1 MGHRA, CDR2 YSYEKL. The CDR3 DNA reads as TGCGCCAGCAGCCAGGAGATCACTAGCTATCAGCCCCAGCATTTT. Amino acid sequence: CASSQEITSYQPQHF.

The table lists this clonotype with a few counts. The chain recombines TRBV5-1 with TRBJ1-1; weak D call: TRBD1 (5 bases). The CDR3 runs 14 residues. The V gene lost 2 bases and the J gene lost 4 bases, with 12 bases spanning the gap. Germline CDR1 and CDR2: SGHRS and YFSETQ. The CDR3 reads CASSFEGSSTEAFF. The CDR3 nucleotides are TGCGCCAGCAGCTTTGAGGGGAGTAGCACTGAAGCTTTCTTT.

This clonotype was counted between two and nine times. V gene TRBV4-1 combines with J gene TRBJ1-5, with 10 bases lining up with TRBD1. The ends lost 2 bases at V and 5 bases at J; junction bases unmatched: 9. Germline loops: CDR1 MGHRA, CDR2 YSYEKL. The CDR3 extends over 17 amino acids. CDR3 residues: CASSQLFRDRGHQPQHF. The DNA for the CDR3 is TGCGCCAGCAGCCAACTCTTCCGGGACAGGGGTCATCAGCCCCAGCATTTT.

The sample holds a few counts of this clonotype. The chain carries TRBV18 and TRBJ2-5; TRBD2 agrees at 8 bases. Germline loops: CDR1 KGHSH, CDR2 LQKENI. Germline trimming cut 3 bases from V and 2 bases from J; bases unmatched to any gene: 8. This CDR3 contains 16 residues. CDR3 region: CASSPALRGEQETQYF. CDR3 in DNA: TGTGCCAGCTCACCGGCGCTGCGGGGGGAACAAGAGACCCAGTACTTC.

This clonotype was counted between two and nine times. The chain recombines TRBV12-3 or TRBV12-4 with TRBJ1-5; 7 bases align to TRBD1. V shed 5 bases, J shed 4 bases, and the junction held 8 bases outside the gene matches. The CDR3 is 15 residues long. CDR3 sequence (DNA): TGTGCCAGCAGTCCTACGACAGGGACGAATCAGCCCCAGCATTTT. Amino acid sequence: CASSPTTGTNQPQHF.

This clonotype occurred a few times. V and J are TRBV7-8 and TRBJ1-2; 9 bases match TRBD1. Losses at the gene ends were 7 bases for V and 4 bases for J; bases not matched to a gene: 7. Looked up from germline, CDR1 is SGHVS and CDR2 is FQNEAQ. This CDR3 has 14 residues. The CDR3 sequence is CASTPGQGTYGYTF. For the CDR3, the DNA is TGTGCCAGCACTCCGGGACAGGGTACCTATGGCTACACCTTC.

This clonotype was seen repeatedly, ten times or more. The genes are TRBV29-1 and TRBJ2-3, with 12 positions matching TRBD2. There are 14 residues in the CDR3. Germline V CDR1 and CDR2: SQVTM, ANQGSEA. Trimming cost V 6 bases and J 4 bases; bases outside gene matches: 5. The DNA of the CDR3 is TGCAGCGTGGGACTAGCGGGCACGCCAGATACGCAGTATTTT. Its translation: CSVGLAGTPDTQYF.

V usage is TRBV5-1 and J usage is TRBJ2-1, with TRBD1 identical over 10 bases. The V segment lost 2 bases and the J segment 7 bases; nucleotides outside the gene matches: 6. CDR3 length: 15 residues. Germline V lookup: CDR1 SGHRS, CDR2 YFSETQ. This CDR3 is CASSLTRQGANEQFF. The CDR3 bases are TGCGCCAGCAGCTTAACGAGACAGGGGGCAAATGAGCAGTTCTTC.

V usage is TRBV14 and J usage is TRBJ1-5; D perhaps matches TRBD1 (5 bases). The CDR3 loop spans 17 amino acids. The germline V gene has CDR1 SGHDN and CDR2 FVKESK. V lost 4 bases and J 3 bases, leaving 19 bases between the germline ends. CDR3 in amino acids: CASSPTWDRLDNQPQHF. The CDR3 nucleotides are TGTGCCAGCAGCCCAACATGGGACCGCCTAGACAATCAGCCCCAGCATTTT.

The chain is built from TRBV20-1 and TRBJ2-2; no clear D gene. Trimming removed 6 bases from V and 3 bases from J, with 11 bases in between. This CDR3 spans 13 amino acids. Looked up from germline, CDR1 is DFQATT and CDR2 is SNEGSKA (reference sequence). The chain's CDR3 is CSAPQAHTGELFF. The CDR3 coding sequence is TGCAGTGCCCCTCAGGCCCACACCGGGGAGCTGTTTTTT.

Points on this clonotype: This is likely a read error, given that the CDR3 carries no conserved phenylalanine or tryptophan at its end. The CDR3 region has the DNA TGTGCCAGCAGACCGACAGGAGCAGTGGTGGAGCAGTACGCC. Protein: CASRPTGAVVEQYA. The chain joins TRBV5-5 to TRBJ2-7, with D maybe TRBD1 (6 bases). V lost 5 bases to trimming and J lost 7 bases, with 19 bases between them. The germline gives CDR1 SGHKS, CDR2 YYEKEE (reference sequence). The CDR3 extends over 14 amino acids.

To note about this clonotype: This sequence may be a read error, since a much larger clone differs from it by one base. This chain connects TRBV5-6 to TRBJ2-3; the match to TRBD2 covers 7 bases. Germline assignment: CDR1 SGHDT and CDR2 YYEEEE. This CDR3 comprises 13 residues. The CDR3 DNA reads as TGTGCCAGCAGTCGACTAGCATCAGATGCGCAGTATTTT. It specifies CASSRLASDAQYF.

A few counts support this clonotype. The V gene is TRBV4-1, the J gene TRBJ1-2; 7 bases are shared with TRBD1. The CDR3 contains 13 residues. The germline gives CDR1 MGHRA, CDR2 YSYEKL. Trimming cost V 4 bases and J 3 bases; bases outside gene matches: 2. Written as DNA, the CDR3 is TGCGCCAGCAGCCTCGGGACAGACTATGGCTACACCTTC. Protein product: CASSLGTDYGYTF.

This clonotype was observed at least ten times. CDR3: CASSLSGWETQYF. The CDR3 DNA follows: TGTGCCAGCAGTTTATCGGGATGGGAGACCCAGTACTTC. The chain uses TRBV28 and TRBJ2-5, with D tentatively TRBD2 (5 bases). The germline V gene has CDR1 MDHEN and CDR2 SYDVKM. The V gene lost 1 base and the J gene lost 5 bases, with 8 bases spanning the gap. The CDR3 runs to 13 residues.

This chain uses TRBV12-5 with TRBJ2-3; D might be TRBD1 (6 bases). The germline V and J ends were trimmed by 8 bases and 2 bases, with 17 bases remaining between them. The germline CDR1 and CDR2 sequences are LGHNT and FRNRAP. This CDR3 comprises 15 residues. CDR3 loop: CASSGDRFNTDTQYF. The CDR3 DNA sequence: TGTGCTAGTTCCGGAGACAGGTTTAACACAGATACGCAGTATTTT.

This clonotype was counted a few times. J is TRBJ1-2 and V is TRBV5-6; D call uncertain. CDR3 length: 11 amino acids. V was cut by 5 bases and J by 8 bases, with 10 bases left in between. CDR1 SGHDT and CDR2 YYEEEE come from the germline V gene. The CDR3 protein is CASSLKGGYTF. Written as DNA, the CDR3 is TGTGCCAGCAGTTTGAAGGGAGGCTACACCTTC.